A selection of T cell receptor beta chains follows, all from one sample in a study of blood T cell repertoires in COVID-19. TCRdb keeps only in-frame clones here, not all; method: immunoSEQ multiplex PCR. In the table there are roughly 200,000 clones, around 87% of which are singletons. Material: PBMCs or T cells enriched from blood (not recorded which). The receptors stem from a woman in her twenties or thirties who had recovered from COVID-19. CDR3s include the opening cysteine and the closing phenylalanine or tryptophan. D genes are given only for firm matches. Expanded clones are given a class, and other clones once, few, many or no size at all.

>NA|TRBD1|TRBV10-3|TRBJ1-6
CAISESGGSDSPLHF
TGTGCCATCAGTGAGTCAGGGGGCAGCGATTCACCCCTCCACTTT
>few|NA|TRBV7-2|TRBJ1-2
CASSLSVNRDYGYTF
TGTGCCAGCAGCTTGTCCGTTAACAGAGACTATGGCTACACCTTC
>NA|NA|TRBV7-9|TRBJ1-2
CASRGQGFLYGYTF
TGTGCCAGCAGAGGCCAGGGATTTTTGTATGGCTACACCTTC
>NA|TRBD1|TRBV7-9|TRBJ1-2
CASSYRGTGLYGYTF
TGTGCCAGCAGCTATAGGGGGACAGGGCTCTATGGCTACACCTTC
>NA|NA|TRBV20-1|TRBJ1-2
CSARLGGGYTF
TGCAGTGCTAGACTCGGTGGTGGCTACACCTTC
>NA|NA|TRBV5-1|TRBJ1-1
CASRQPGIGNTEAFF
TGCGCCAGCAGACAGCCGGGGATAGGAAACACTGAAGCTTTCTTT
>NA|NA|TRBV2|TRBJ2-1
CASTTETVGSREQFF
TGTGCCAGCACCACGGAGACAGTGGGGTCGAGGGAGCAGTTCTTC
>NA|TRBD1|TRBV27|TRBJ1-1
CASSLNRGLAFF
TGTGCCAGCAGTCTGAACAGGGGGCTGGCTTTCTTT
>NA|NA|TRBV2|TRBJ1-6
CASSQRPYNSPLHF
TGTGCCAGCAGCCAGCGACCATATAATTCACCCCTCCACTTT
>NA|NA|TRBV4-1|TRBJ1-3
CASSQDTLSGNTIYF
TGCGCCAGCAGCCAAGATACCCTATCTGGAAACACCATATATTTT
>NA|TRBD2|TRBV7-9|TRBJ2-1
CASSSRAGLAVTEQFF
TGTGCCAGCAGCTCCAGGGCGGGACTAGCCGTTACTGAGCAGTTCTTC
>NA|TRBD2|TRBV19|TRBJ2-5
CASSMAGGRAQETQYF
TGTGCCAGTAGTATGGCGGGGGGCAGAGCCCAAGAGACCCAGTACTTC
>NA|NA|TRBV10-3|TRBJ2-3
CAILDPLEGTDTQYF
TGTGCCATCTTGGACCCGTTGGAGGGCACAGATACGCAGTATTTT
>NA|NA|TRBV25-1|TRBJ2-7
CASSEPGTRTYEQYF
TGTGCCAGCAGTGAGCCCGGGACACGGACCTACGAGCAGTACTTC
>NA|NA|TRBV29-1|TRBJ1-1
CSVSGKGLTNTEAFF
TGCAGCGTTTCAGGAAAGGGACTAACGAACACTGAAGCTTTCTTT
>NA|TRBD1|TRBV7-2|TRBJ1-5
CASSLGQGANQPQHF
TGTGCCAGCAGCTTAGGACAGGGGGCCAATCAGCCCCAGCATTTT
>NA|TRBD1|TRBV6-5|TRBJ1-5
CASSRGQGLTGPQHF
TGTGCCAGCAGCAGGGGACAGGGCCTTACAGGGCCCCAGCATTTT
>NA|NA|TRBV6-5|TRBJ2-2
CASSYGPTGELFF
TGTGCCAGCAGTTATGGCCCCACCGGGGAGCTGTTTTTT
>NA|NA|TRBV4-2|TRBJ2-3
CASSQLRGGDTQYF
TGTGCCAGCAGCCAACTTCGGGGAGGAGATACGCAGTATTTT
>NA|TRBD1|TRBV6-5|TRBJ2-5
CASSYGTGETQYF
TGTGCCAGCAGTTACGGGACAGGGGAGACCCAGTACTTC
>NA|TRBD2|TRBV7-9|TRBJ2-1
CASSLGVAGDEQFF
TGTGCCAGCAGCTTAGGGGTAGCGGGAGATGAGCAGTTCTTC
>NA|TRBD2|TRBV29-1|TRBJ2-1
CSVVAGALNEQFF
TGCAGCGTTGTGGCGGGAGCCCTCAATGAGCAGTTCTTC
>NA|NA|TRBV7-9|TRBJ1-2
CASSLVGSNYGYTF
TGTGCCAGCAGCTTAGTGGGGAGCAACTATGGCTACACCTTC
>NA|TRBD1|TRBV30|TRBJ1-2
CALQGTGQANYGYTF
TGTGCCCTCCAAGGGACAGGACAAGCTAACTATGGCTACACCTTC
>NA|NA|TRBV19|TRBJ1-5
CASSIIGTLNQPQHF
TGTGCCAGTAGTATAATTGGGACATTGAATCAGCCCCAGCATTTT
>NA|TRBD1|TRBV3-1/TRBV3-2|TRBJ2-6
CASSQWTGVSGANVLTF
TGTGCCAGCAGCCAGTGGACAGGGGTTTCCGGGGCCAACGTCCTGACTTTC
>NA|TRBD1|TRBV7-2|TRBJ1-1
CASSLATGTGKTEAFF
TGTGCCAGCAGCTTAGCGACCGGGACAGGGAAAACTGAAGCTTTCTTT
>NA|TRBD2|TRBV2|TRBJ2-7
CASSSGTGLYEQYF
TGTGCCAGCAGTTCCGGGACGGGACTATACGAGCAGTACTTC
>NA|TRBD2|TRBV7-3|TRBJ2-2
CASSSLAGGNTGELFF
TGTGCCAGCAGCTCTCTAGCGGGGGGGAACACCGGGGAGCTGTTTTTT
>few|NA|TRBV4-3|TRBJ1-5
CASSLGFNQPQHF
TGCGCCAGCAGCCTTGGCTTCAATCAGCCCCAGCATTTT
>NA|TRBD1|TRBV2|TRBJ1-1
CAIPGGNTEAFF
TGTGCCATCCCAGGGGGGAACACTGAAGCTTTCTTT
>NA|NA|TRBV7-9|TRBJ1-6
CASRTESSYNSPLHF
TGTGCCAGCAGGACGGAGAGCTCCTATAATTCACCCCTCCACTTT
>NA|NA|TRBV5-4|TRBJ1-2
CASAEGGVNYGYTF
TGTGCCAGCGCAGAAGGGGGGGTGAACTATGGCTACACCTTC
>NA|TRBD2|TRBV11-3|TRBJ2-1
CASSRWVAGGISHNEQFF
TGTGCCAGCAGCCGGTGGGTAGCGGGAGGGATATCTCACAATGAGCAGTTCTTC
>NA|NA|TRBV7-6|TRBJ2-2
CASSPTTLAGELFF
TGTGCCAGCAGCCCTACTACCCTCGCCGGGGAGCTGTTTTTT
>NA|TRBD1|TRBV6-5|TRBJ2-1
CASTRDSHYNEQFF
TGTGCCAGCACTAGGGACAGCCACTACAATGAGCAGTTCTTC
>NA|NA|TRBV6-2/TRBV6-3|TRBJ2-7
CASSKGTRFYEQYF
TGTGCCAGCAGCAAAGGGACACGGTTCTACGAGCAGTACTTC
>once|TRBD2|TRBV19|TRBJ2-7
CASRKQAGGPYEQYF
TGTGCCAGTAGGAAACAAGCGGGAGGTCCCTACGAGCAGTACTTC
>NA|NA|TRBV24-1|TRBJ1-5
CATSDSSRDNYSNQPQHF
TGTGCCACCAGTGATTCCTCCCGGGACAATTATAGCAATCAGCCCCAGCATTTT
>few|NA|TRBV5-1|TRBJ1-1
CASSLVGSGVSAEAFF
TGCGCCAGCAGCTTGGTGGGGAGCGGGGTGAGCGCTGAAGCTTTCTTT
>once|TRBD1|TRBV11-2|TRBJ1-1
CASSLLTGRRTEAFF
TGTGCCAGCAGCTTACTGACAGGGAGAAGGACTGAAGCTTTCTTT
>NA|TRBD1|TRBV5-4|TRBJ1-1
CASVRDRGPNTEAFF
TGTGCCAGCGTCCGGGACAGGGGGCCGAACACTGAAGCTTTCTTT
>NA|TRBD2|TRBV5-4|TRBJ2-7
CASSLGTSASYEQYF
TGTGCCAGCAGCTTAGGTACTAGCGCTTCCTACGAGCAGTACTTC
>NA|NA|TRBV13|TRBJ1-1
CASSLARTNTEAFF
TGTGCCAGCAGCTTAGCCAGGACTAACACTGAAGCTTTCTTT
>NA|TRBD2|TRBV9|TRBJ2-1
CASSVTSGGAGEQFF
TGTGCCAGCAGCGTCACTAGCGGGGGGGCCGGTGAGCAGTTCTTC
>NA|NA|TRBV9|TRBJ1-3
CASSPAGGPGNTIYF
TGTGCCAGCAGCCCCGCGGGGGGCCCTGGAAACACCATATATTTT
>NA|NA|TRBV4-3|TRBJ2-3
CASSPTAPTDTQYF
TGCGCCAGCAGCCCGACAGCCCCCACAGATACGCAGTATTTT
>NA|NA|TRBV6-5|TRBJ1-2
CASSHREGVRGYTF
TGTGCCAGCAGCCACCGAGAAGGGGTCCGGGGCTACACCTTC
>once|TRBD1|TRBV12-5|TRBJ1-2
CASGLVLGDRDDYGYTF
TGTGCTAGTGGTTTGGTATTGGGGGACAGGGACGACTATGGCTACACCTTC
>NA|TRBD2|TRBV11-3|TRBJ2-5
CASSLAGPGRETQYF
TGTGCCAGCAGCCTAGCGGGGCCAGGGAGGGAGACCCAGTACTTC
>few|NA|TRBV10-3|TRBJ1-1
CAIKNKGTNTEAFF
TGTGCCATCAAAAATAAGGGGACTAACACTGAAGCTTTCTTT
>NA|NA|TRBV5-4|TRBJ1-2
CASSPGQGTNYGYTF
TGTGCCAGCAGCCCTGGGCAGGGAACAAACTATGGCTACACCTTC
>NA|NA|TRBV19|TRBJ1-2
CATTKDHRGYGYTF
TGTGCCACCACCAAGGACCATCGGGGCTATGGCTACACCTTC
>NA|NA|TRBV9|TRBJ2-1
CASSVATGGRSYNEQFF
TGTGCCAGCAGCGTAGCTACGGGCGGGCGATCCTACAATGAGCAGTTCTTC
>NA|NA|TRBV28|TRBJ2-6
CASSPPRQARANVLTF
TGTGCCAGCAGTCCCCCTAGACAGGCTAGGGCCAACGTCCTGACTTTC
>NA|TRBD1|TRBV5-4|TRBJ2-3
CATGGLRPTDTQYF
TGTGCCACAGGGGGCCTCCGACCGACAGATACGCAGTATTTT
>NA|NA|TRBV27|TRBJ1-3
CASSSGIGNTIYF
TGTGCCAGCAGTTCGGGGATTGGAAACACCATATATTTT
>NA|TRBD2|TRBV4-3|TRBJ2-5
CASSPSASGVGTQYF
TGCGCCAGCAGCCCAAGTGCTAGCGGGGTCGGGACCCAGTACTTC
>NA|NA|TRBV9|TRBJ1-1
CASTPSGQGTEAFF
TGTGCCAGCACCCCCTCTGGCCAGGGCACTGAAGCTTTCTTT